What follows describes a single T cell receptor (beta chain). The data were obtained in a study of blood T cell repertoires in COVID-19. Assay used: immunoSEQ multiplex PCR; TCRdb lists only in-frame clones, some missing. The table lists some 190,000 clones, roughly 87% of them singletons. The germline gives CDR1 SGHNT, CDR2 YENEEA. This CDR3 has 16 residues. Losses at the gene ends were 7 bases for V and 9 bases for J; bases not matched to a gene: 19. The sequencing sample was made of peripheral blood. This receptor was taken from an older woman with COVID-19, enrolled during active disease. This rearrangement joins TRBV11-3 to TRBJ1-2; TRBD1 matches 8 bases. In DNA form, the CDR3 reads TGTGCCAGCAAACTTTCCGACAGGGGCCTTTTCATAAGCTACACCTTC. This encodes CASKLSDRGLFISYTF.